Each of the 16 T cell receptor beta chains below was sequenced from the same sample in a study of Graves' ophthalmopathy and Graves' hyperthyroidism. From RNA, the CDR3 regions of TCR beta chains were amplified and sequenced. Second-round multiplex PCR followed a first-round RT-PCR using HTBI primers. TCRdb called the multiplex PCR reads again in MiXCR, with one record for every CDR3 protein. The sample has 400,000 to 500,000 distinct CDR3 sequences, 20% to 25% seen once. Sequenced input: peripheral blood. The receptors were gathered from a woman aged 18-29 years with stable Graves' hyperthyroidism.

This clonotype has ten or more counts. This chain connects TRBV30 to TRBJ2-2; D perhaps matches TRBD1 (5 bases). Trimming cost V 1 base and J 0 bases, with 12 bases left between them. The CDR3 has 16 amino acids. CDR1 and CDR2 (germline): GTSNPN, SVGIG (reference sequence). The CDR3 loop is CAWSGGTGSNTGELFF. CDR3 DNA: TGTGCCTGGAGTGGCGGAACAGGCTCGAACACCGGGGAGCTGTTTTTT.

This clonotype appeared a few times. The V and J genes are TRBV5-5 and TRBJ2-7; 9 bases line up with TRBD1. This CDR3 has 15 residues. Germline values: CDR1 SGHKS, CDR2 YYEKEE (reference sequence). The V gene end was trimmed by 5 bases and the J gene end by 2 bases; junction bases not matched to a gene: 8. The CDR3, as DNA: TGTGCCAGCAGGACTTTACAGGGGGCCCCCTACGAGCAGTACTTC. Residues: CASRTLQGAPYEQYF. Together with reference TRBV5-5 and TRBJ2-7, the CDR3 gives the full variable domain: DAGVTQSPTHLIKTRGQQVTLRCSPISGHKSVSWYQQVLGQGPQFIFQYYEKEERGRGNFPDRFSARQFPNYSSELNVNALLLGDSALYLCASRTLQGAPYEQYFGPGTRLTVT.

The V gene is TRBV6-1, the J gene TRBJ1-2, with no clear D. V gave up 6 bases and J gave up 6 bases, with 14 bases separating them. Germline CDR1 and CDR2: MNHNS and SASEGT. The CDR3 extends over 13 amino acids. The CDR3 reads CASRRGEEDGYTF. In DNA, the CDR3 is TGTGCCAGCAGACGCGGGGAGGAGGATGGCTACACCTTC.

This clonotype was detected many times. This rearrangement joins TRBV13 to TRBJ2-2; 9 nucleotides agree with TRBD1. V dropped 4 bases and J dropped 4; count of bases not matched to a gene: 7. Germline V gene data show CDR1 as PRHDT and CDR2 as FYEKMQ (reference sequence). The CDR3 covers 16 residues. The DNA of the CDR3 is TGTGCCAGCAGCTCTGGGACAGGGCGGGTCACCGGGGAGCTGTTTTTT. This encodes CASSSGTGRVTGELFF.

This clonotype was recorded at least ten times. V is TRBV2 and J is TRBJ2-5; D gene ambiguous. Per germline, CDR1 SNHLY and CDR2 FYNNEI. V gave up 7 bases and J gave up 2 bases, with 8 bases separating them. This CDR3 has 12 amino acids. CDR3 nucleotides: TGTGCCAGCAAGTGGACGCAAGAGACCCAGTACTTC. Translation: CASKWTQETQYF.

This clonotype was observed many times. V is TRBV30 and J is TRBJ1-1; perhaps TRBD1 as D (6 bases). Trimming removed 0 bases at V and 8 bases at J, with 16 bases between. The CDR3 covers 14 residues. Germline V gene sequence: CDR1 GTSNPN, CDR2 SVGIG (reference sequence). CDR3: CAWSVLGTHHEAFF. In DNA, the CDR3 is TGTGCCTGGAGTGTACTTGGGACACACCACGAAGCTTTCTTT.

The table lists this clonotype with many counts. The CDR3 region is CASSFGQGATGGYTF. In DNA form, the CDR3 reads TGTGCCAGCAGTTTTGGACAGGGGGCAACTGGAGGCTACACCTTC. This chain connects TRBV12-3 or TRBV12-4 to TRBJ1-2, with TRBD1 matching over 11 bases. There are 15 residues in the CDR3. Trimming cost V 3 bases and J 8 bases; bases outside gene matches: 8.

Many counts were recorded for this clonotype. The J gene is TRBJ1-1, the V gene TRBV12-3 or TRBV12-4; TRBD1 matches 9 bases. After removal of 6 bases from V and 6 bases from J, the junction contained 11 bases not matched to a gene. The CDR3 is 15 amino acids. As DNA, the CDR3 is TGTGCCAGCAGACGAGTGGACAGGGGAAAGTCTGAAGCTTTCTTT. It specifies CASRRVDRGKSEAFF.

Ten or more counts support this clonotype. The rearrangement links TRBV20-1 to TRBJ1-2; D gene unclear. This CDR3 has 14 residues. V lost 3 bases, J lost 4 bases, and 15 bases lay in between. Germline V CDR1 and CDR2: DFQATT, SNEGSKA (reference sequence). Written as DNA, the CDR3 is TGCAGTGCTAGCGACCCCTCATCTTTCTATGGCTACACCTTC. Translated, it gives CSASDPSSFYGYTF.

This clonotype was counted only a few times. The CDR3 is CSARGTERVTSNYGYTF. The CDR3 DNA is TGCAGTGCTAGAGGAACAGAGCGGGTAACATCTAACTATGGCTACACCTTC. The chain joins TRBV20-1 to TRBJ1-2; D is uncertain. Per the germline V gene, CDR1 is DFQATT and CDR2 is SNEGSKA (reference sequence). The CDR3 runs 17 residues. The ends were cut back, 1 base at V and 0 bases at J, with 18 bases in the middle.

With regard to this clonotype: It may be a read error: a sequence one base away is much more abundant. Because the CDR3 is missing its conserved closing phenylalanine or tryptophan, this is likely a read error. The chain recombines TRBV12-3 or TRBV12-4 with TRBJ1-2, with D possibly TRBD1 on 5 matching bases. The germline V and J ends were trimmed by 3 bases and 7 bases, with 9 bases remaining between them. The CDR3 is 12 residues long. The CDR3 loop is CASSLGEGGYTL. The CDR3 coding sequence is TGTGCCAGCAGTTTGGGGGAGGGTGGCTACACCTTG.

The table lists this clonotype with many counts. This chain's CDR3 is CSVEMPGQGKGYTF. The CDR3 DNA follows: TGCAGCGTTGAAATGCCGGGACAGGGCAAGGGCTACACCTTC. The chain carries TRBV29-1 and TRBJ1-2; 9 positions match TRBD1. CDR1 SQVTM and CDR2 ANQGSEA come from the germline V gene. The CDR3 has 14 residues. With 2 bases clipped from V and 8 bases from J, the junction kept 9 bases outside the gene matches.

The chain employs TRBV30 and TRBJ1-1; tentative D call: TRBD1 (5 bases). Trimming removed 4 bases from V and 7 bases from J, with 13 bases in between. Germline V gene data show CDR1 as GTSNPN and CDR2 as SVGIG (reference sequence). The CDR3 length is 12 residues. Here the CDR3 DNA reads TGTGCCTGGACCCCGGGGGGGATTGAAGCTTTCTTT. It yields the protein CAWTPGGIEAFF.

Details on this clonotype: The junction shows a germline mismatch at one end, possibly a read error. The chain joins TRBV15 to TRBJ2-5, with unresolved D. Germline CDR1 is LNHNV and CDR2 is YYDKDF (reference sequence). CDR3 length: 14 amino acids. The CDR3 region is CATSRDQNHETQYF. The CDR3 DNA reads TGTGCCACCAGCAGAGATCAAAACCACGAGACCCAGTACTTC.

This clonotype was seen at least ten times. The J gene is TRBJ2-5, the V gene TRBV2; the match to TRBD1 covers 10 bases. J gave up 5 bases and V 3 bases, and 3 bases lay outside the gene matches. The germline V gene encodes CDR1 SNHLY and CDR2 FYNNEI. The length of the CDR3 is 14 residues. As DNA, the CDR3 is TGTGCCAGCAGTGAGGGACAGGGGATCGAGACCCAGTACTTC. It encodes CASSEGQGIETQYF. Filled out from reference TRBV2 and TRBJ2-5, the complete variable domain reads EPEVTQTPSHQVTQMGQEVILRCVPISNHLYFYWYRQILGQKVEFLVSFYNNEISEKSEIFDDQFSVERPDGSNFTLKIRSTKLEDSAMYFCASSEGQGIETQYFGPGTRLLVL.

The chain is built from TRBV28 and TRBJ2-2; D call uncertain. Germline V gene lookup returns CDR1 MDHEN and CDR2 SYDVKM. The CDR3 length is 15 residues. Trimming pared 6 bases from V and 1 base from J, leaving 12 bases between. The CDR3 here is CASSKTLGNTGELFF. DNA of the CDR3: TGTGCCAGCAGCAAGACCCTCGGGAACACCGGGGAGCTGTTTTTT.